One and the same sample provided the 29 T cell receptor beta chains below, sequenced in a study of T-cell reconstitution after alpha-beta-depleted transplantation in children. The TCRbeta library was prepared with unique molecular identifiers. TCRdb used MiXCR to reprocess the PCR reads, holding one entry per CDR3 protein. The sample shows around 380,000 distinct CDR3 sequences, roughly 11% of them seen only once. Material: PBMCs from the stem cell graft donor, obtained from the stem cell graft. All receptors derive from a human donor who donated a stem cell graft to a child with acute myeloid leukemia.

This clonotype was seen ten or more times. CDR3 bases: TGTGCCAGCAGACCCTTCCGGGGGGAGGTTTCAGATACGCAGTATTTT. Encoded protein: CASRPFRGEVSDTQYF. This chain links TRBV14 with TRBJ2-3; 7 bases map to TRBD2. Germline V gives CDR1 SGHDN, CDR2 FVKESK. V was clipped by 6 bases and J by 4 bases; unmatched bases: 13. The CDR3 runs 16 residues.

This clonotype was counted ten times or more. This chain uses TRBV29-1 with TRBJ2-1; D is perhaps TRBD2 (5 bases). V lost 4 bases, J lost 5 bases, and 9 bases lay in between. The CDR3 extends over 12 amino acids. Per germline, CDR1 SQVTM and CDR2 ANQGSEA. The CDR3 DNA sequence: TGCAGCGTTGTTGAGGGAAACAATGAGCAGTTCTTC. Translation gives CSVVEGNNEQFF.

The sample holds many counts of this clonotype. The chain combines TRBV29-1 with TRBJ2-7; D unclear. Between the trimmed V and J ends, which lost 4 bases and 0 bases, there was a span of 7 bases. Germline CDR1 SQVTM, CDR2 ANQGSEA. The CDR3 covers 12 residues. DNA of the CDR3: TGCAGCGTTGTAGGCAACTCCTACGAGCAGTACTTC. It codes for CSVVGNSYEQYF.

The table lists this clonotype with a few counts. The chain is built from TRBV20-1 and TRBJ1-5, with D maybe TRBD1 (6 bases). Germline values: CDR1 DFQATT, CDR2 SNEGSKA (reference sequence). The V end was cut by 3 bases, the J end by 2 bases, with 14 bases between. There are 15 residues in the CDR3. CDR3 bases: TGCAGTGCTAGCCCACAGGGTTCGGGCAATCAGCCCCAGCATTTT. This codes for CSASPQGSGNQPQHF.

The V and J genes are TRBV7-2 and TRBJ2-7, with a weak D call TRBD2 (5 bases). This CDR3 comprises 14 residues. CDR1 is SGHTA, CDR2 FQGNSA, per germline. The V end was cut by 1 base, the J end by 6 bases, with 13 bases between. This CDR3 is CASSLDVGVSEQYF. The CDR3 DNA is TGTGCCAGCAGCTTAGATGTCGGGGTCTCCGAGCAGTACTTC.

This clonotype showed up just a few times. The chain recombines TRBV20-1 with TRBJ2-7; perhaps TRBD2 as D (5 bases). CDR3 length: 12 amino acids. V dropped 4 bases and J dropped 5 bases, with 12 bases sitting between them. Germline V gene sequence: CDR1 DFQATT, CDR2 SNEGSKA (reference sequence). In nucleotides, the CDR3 is TGCAGTGCTAAGGCGGGCCCTCACGAGCAGTACGTC. Its protein product is CSAKAGPHEQYV.

The chain combines TRBV5-1 with TRBJ2-5, with unresolved D. V gave up 0 bases and J gave up 5 bases, with 11 bases separating them. Germline CDR1 SGHRS, CDR2 YFSETQ. The CDR3 spans 14 residues. The CDR3 reads CASSLEPPEETQYF. The CDR3 nucleotides read TGCGCCAGCAGCTTGGAGCCCCCGGAGGAGACCCAGTACTTC.

The J gene is TRBJ2-2, the V gene TRBV3-1; TRBD1 matches at 9 bases. Trimming at V came to 5 bases and at J to 7 bases, leaving 5 bases not matched to a gene. The CDR3 covers 14 residues. Germline CDR1 LGHDT, CDR2 YNNKEL (reference sequence). As DNA, the CDR3 is TGTGCCAGCAGCTCGGGACAGGGTTACGGGGAGCTGTTTTTT. Translated, it gives CASSSGQGYGELFF.

This clonotype has just a few counts. This sequence joins TRBV3-1 and TRBJ2-6, with D uncertain. Germline V gene data show CDR1 as LGHDT and CDR2 as YNNKEL (reference sequence). Trimming shortened V by 4 bases and J by 3 bases, and 7 bases separated the two germline ends. The CDR3 runs 14 residues. In DNA form, the CDR3 reads TGTGCCAGCAGCCTGGGCATTGGGGCCAACGTCCTGACTTTC. Translation: CASSLGIGANVLTF.

The V and J genes are TRBV15 and TRBJ2-1; unclear D gene. Germline-derived CDR1 and CDR2 are LNHNV and YYDKDF (reference sequence). V was trimmed by 5 bases and J by 9 bases, leaving 14 bases between them. The CDR3 has 13 amino acids. CDR3 nucleotide sequence: TGTGCCACCAGCGCCACTGAGGCTTCTGAGCAGTTCTTC. Translated, it gives CATSATEASEQFF.

This rearrangement joins TRBV7-9 to TRBJ2-1; no reliable D call. CDR3 length equals 15 residues. In germline, CDR1 is SEHNR, CDR2 FQNEAQ (reference sequence). V was trimmed by 1 base and J by 6 bases, leaving 13 bases between them. Here the CDR3 reads CASSLGLPLRNEQFF. The CDR3 DNA sequence: TGTGCCAGCAGCTTAGGACTCCCGCTGCGCAATGAGCAGTTCTTC.

This clonotype was seen more than once but under ten times. This chain connects TRBV4-2 to TRBJ1-2; 8 bases are a match to TRBD1. CDR3 size: 16 residues. Losses at the gene ends were 0 bases for V and 6 bases for J; bases not matched to a gene: 9. The V gene's germline CDR1 is LGHNA and CDR2 YNFKEQ. DNA for the CDR3: TGTGCCAGCAGCCAAGAGCGTAACAGGGGGGCCCATGGCTACACCTTC. Its protein product is CASSQERNRGAHGYTF.

The rearrangement joins TRBV29-1 to TRBJ2-7, with D unresolved. CDR3 length equals 11 residues. Germline loops: CDR1 SQVTM, CDR2 ANQGSEA. Trimming removed 3 bases at V and 6 bases at J, with 9 bases between. The CDR3 nucleotides read TGCAGCGTTGAGATCAGTGGCGAGCAGTACGTC. Encoded protein: CSVEISGEQYV.

The V gene is TRBV4-2, the J gene TRBJ2-6; D is perhaps TRBD1 or TRBD2 (5 bases each). The CDR3 covers 18 residues. Germline CDR1 reads LGHNA; CDR2 reads YNFKEQ. Trimming removed 0 bases from V and 0 bases from J, with 12 bases in between. CDR3 DNA sequence: TGTGCCAGCAGCCAAGATGCCGGGACCCTCTCTGGGGCCAACGTCCTGACTTTC. Protein: CASSQDAGTLSGANVLTF.

This chain joins TRBV4-2 and TRBJ1-5, with 7 bases identical to TRBD1. The CDR3 covers 15 residues. The germline V gene encodes CDR1 LGHNA and CDR2 YNFKEQ. After removal of 9 bases from V and 1 base from J, the junction contained 9 bases not matched to a gene. CDR3 residues: CASNPAGGSNQPQHF. In DNA form, the CDR3 reads TGTGCCAGTAATCCGGCAGGGGGAAGCAATCAGCCCCAGCATTTT.

This clonotype was detected many times. This chain uses TRBV12-3 or TRBV12-4 with TRBJ2-1, with 10 positions matching TRBD2. This CDR3 has 14 amino acids. V shed 5 bases and J 5 bases; nucleotides not matched to a gene: 3. The CDR3 DNA is TGTGCCAGCAGTCGGACTAGCGGCCACAATGAGCAGTTCTTC. Its protein is CASSRTSGHNEQFF.

This chain joins TRBV4-1 and TRBJ1-2, with D possibly TRBD1 on 6 matching bases. Trimming stripped 0 bases from V and 8 bases from J, with 22 bases between. From germline, CDR1 is MGHRA and CDR2 YSYEKL. CDR3 length: 17 residues. The CDR3 nucleotides read TGCGCCAGCAGCCAAGATCCTTCGACAGGAACCATCCTGGGCTACACCTTC. It translates to CASSQDPSTGTILGYTF.

J is TRBJ2-7 and V is TRBV7-2; D might be TRBD1 (6 bases). Germline CDR1 reads SGHTA; CDR2 reads FQGNSA. The V end was cut by 5 bases, the J end by 2 bases, with 13 bases between. This CDR3 is 14 amino acids long. CDR3 DNA: TGTGCCAGCAGCGACGGACAGAGACCCTACGAGCAGTACTTC. Translated: CASSDGQRPYEQYF.

The gene calls are TRBV6-1 and TRBJ1-4; D is undetermined. Per the germline V gene, CDR1 is MNHNS and CDR2 is SASEGT. Deletions cut 4 bases from V and 3 bases from J, with 9 bases between. The CDR3 is 14 amino acids. CDR3 region: CASSVEGPNEKLFF. CDR3 in DNA: TGTGCCAGCAGTGTGGAGGGCCCTAATGAAAAACTGTTTTTT.

The CDR3 here is CSASRPWTQTNEKLFF. The CDR3 coding sequence is TGCAGTGCTAGCCGACCTTGGACACAGACTAATGAAAAACTGTTTTTT. This rearrangement joins TRBV20-1 to TRBJ1-4; D perhaps matches TRBD1 (5 bases). CDR1 is DFQATT, CDR2 SNEGSKA, per germline (reference sequence). V was cut by 3 bases and J by 2 bases, with 16 bases left in between. The CDR3 has 16 amino acids.

The chain is built from TRBV7-8 and TRBJ2-1; 11 bases are shared with TRBD2. Germline V gene sequence: CDR1 SGHVS, CDR2 FQNEAQ. The V segment lost 3 bases and the J segment 5 bases; nucleotides outside the gene matches: 6. The CDR3 has 16 amino acids. CDR3 loop: CASSFGRLAGHNEQFF. The CDR3 DNA reads TGTGCCAGCAGCTTCGGGCGACTAGCGGGGCACAATGAGCAGTTCTTC.

This chain uses TRBV11-2 with TRBJ2-2; D may be TRBD1 (5 bases). V was clipped by 5 bases and J by 8 bases, with 15 bases between them. The CDR3 contains 14 residues. CDR1 is SGHAT and CDR2 is FQNNGV in the germline V gene. The chain's CDR3 is CASSPSWGAGELFF. The CDR3 DNA reads TGTGCCAGCAGCCCCAGTTGGGGCGCGGGGGAGCTGTTTTTT.

V gene TRBV7-9 combines with J gene TRBJ1-3; D uncertain. V was trimmed by 5 bases and J by 3 bases, leaving 8 bases between them. Germline values: CDR1 SEHNR, CDR2 FQNEAQ (reference sequence). The CDR3 has 13 amino acids. The CDR3 nucleotides are TGTGCCAGCAGCCTCACGGTTGGAAACACCATATATTTT. Translated, it gives CASSLTVGNTIYF.

This clonotype was found a few times. The genes are TRBV12-3 or TRBV12-4 and TRBJ2-1, with 13 bases matching TRBD2. The CDR3 contains 17 residues. J was trimmed by 4 bases and V by 6 bases; bases with no gene match: 9. The CDR3 DNA reads TGTGCCAGCAGCCTCAGGACTAGCGGGAGTTTATACAATGAGCAGTTCTTC. It encodes CASSLRTSGSLYNEQFF.

In this sample, this clonotype turned up a few times. This chain connects TRBV7-2 to TRBJ2-5, with D hard to call. V was clipped by 5 bases and J by 5 bases, with 6 bases between them. Germline-derived CDR1 and CDR2 are SGHTA and FQGNSA. The length of the CDR3 is 11 residues. Here the CDR3 reads CASSTAETQYF. As DNA, the CDR3 is TGTGCCAGCAGCACCGCCGAGACCCAGTACTTC.

The V and J genes are TRBV7-2 and TRBJ2-3; no reliable D call. Germline assignment: CDR1 SGHTA and CDR2 FQGNSA. The CDR3 extends over 13 amino acids. V gave up 3 bases and J gave up 4 bases, with 8 bases separating them. CDR3 sequence reads: CASSFSGSDTQYF. In DNA, the CDR3 is TGTGCCAGCAGCTTTAGTGGGTCAGATACGCAGTATTTT.

The chain uses TRBV11-2 and TRBJ2-7; 7 bases are a match to TRBD1. This CDR3 is 15 amino acids long. Germline V gene lookup returns CDR1 SGHAT and CDR2 FQNNGV. Trimming removed 7 bases from V and 0 bases from J; junction bases left unmatched: 9. CDR3 nucleotides: TGTGCCAGCACCGCTGGACAGGTCCTCTCCTACGAGCAGTACGTC. This encodes CASTAGQVLSYEQYV.

The chain couples TRBV12-3 or TRBV12-4 to TRBJ1-2; D ambiguous. This CDR3 spans 12 amino acids. Trimming cost V 3 bases and J 8 bases, with 10 bases left between them. DNA of the CDR3: TGTGCCAGCAGTTTCCTAGCCCCCGGCTACACCTTC. The encoded protein is CASSFLAPGYTF.

There are a few counts of this clonotype. This chain uses TRBV6-2 or TRBV6-3 with TRBJ2-7; D is unclear. The V gene's germline CDR1 is MNHEY and CDR2 SVGEGT. The CDR3 totals 13 residues. The V gene lost 9 bases and the J gene lost 7 bases, with 19 bases spanning the gap. The CDR3 here is CASQTLRTAEQYV. The CDR3, as DNA: TGTGCCAGTCAAACTCTCCGGACGGCGGAGCAGTACGTC.